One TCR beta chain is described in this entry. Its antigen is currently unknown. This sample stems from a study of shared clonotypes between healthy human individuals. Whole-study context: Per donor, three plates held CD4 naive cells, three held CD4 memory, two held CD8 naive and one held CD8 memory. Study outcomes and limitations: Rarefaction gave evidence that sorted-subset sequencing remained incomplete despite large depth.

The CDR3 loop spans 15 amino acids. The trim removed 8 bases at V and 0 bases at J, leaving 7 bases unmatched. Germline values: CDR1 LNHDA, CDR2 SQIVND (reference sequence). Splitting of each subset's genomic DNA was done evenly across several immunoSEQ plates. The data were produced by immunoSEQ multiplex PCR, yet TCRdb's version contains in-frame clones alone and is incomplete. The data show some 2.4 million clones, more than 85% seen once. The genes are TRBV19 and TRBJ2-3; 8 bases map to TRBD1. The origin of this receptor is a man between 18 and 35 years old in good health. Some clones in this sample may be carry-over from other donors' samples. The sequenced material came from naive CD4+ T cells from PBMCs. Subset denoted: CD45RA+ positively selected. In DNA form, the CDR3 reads TGTGCCAGTGCAATTCGGGACAGGAGCACAGATACGCAGTATTTT. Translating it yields CASAIRDRSTDTQYF.